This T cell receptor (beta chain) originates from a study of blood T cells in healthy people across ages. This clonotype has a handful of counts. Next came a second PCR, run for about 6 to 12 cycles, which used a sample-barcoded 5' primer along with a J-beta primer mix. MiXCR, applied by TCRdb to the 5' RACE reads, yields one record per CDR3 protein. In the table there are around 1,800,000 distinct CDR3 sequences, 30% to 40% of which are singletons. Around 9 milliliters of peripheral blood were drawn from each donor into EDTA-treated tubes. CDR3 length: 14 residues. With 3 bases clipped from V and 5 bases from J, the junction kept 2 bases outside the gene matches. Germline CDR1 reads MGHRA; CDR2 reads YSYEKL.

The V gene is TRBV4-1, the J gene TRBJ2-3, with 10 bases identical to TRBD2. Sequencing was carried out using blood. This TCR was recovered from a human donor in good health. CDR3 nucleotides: TGCGCCAGCAGCCATAGCGGGGGGAAAGATACGCAGTATTTT. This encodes CASSHSGGKDTQYF.